The 18 T cell receptor beta chains reported below all come from one sample, sequenced in a study of T cell repertoires in ileal Crohn's disease. Method: immunoSEQ multiplex PCR; TCRdb's copy keeps in-frame clones and lacks some. The sample lists about 12,000 clones; around 80% were seen once. The time point here: neoterminal ileum biopsy at postoperative endoscopy, about 6 months after surgery. The material sequenced was ileal tissue. The receptor set was obtained from an adult with Crohn's disease.

The chain combines TRBV20-1 with TRBJ2-5; 7 bases are shared with TRBD1. Losses at the gene ends were 8 bases for V and 3 bases for J; bases not matched to a gene: 3. The CDR3 loop spans 11 amino acids. Per the germline V gene, CDR1 is DFQATT and CDR2 is SNEGSKA (reference sequence). In DNA, the CDR3 is TGCAGTTCCGGGACAGAAGAGACCCAGTACTTC. Protein: CSSGTEETQYF.

This rearrangement joins TRBV7-9 to TRBJ1-4; 7 bases fit TRBD1. V shed 5 bases, J shed 7 bases, and the junction held 7 bases outside the gene matches. The CDR3 extends over 14 amino acids. The germline V gene has CDR1 SEHNR and CDR2 FQNEAQ (reference sequence). The CDR3 here is CASSPGTVGEKLFF. The DNA for the CDR3 is TGTGCCAGCAGCCCGGGGACAGTGGGTGAAAAACTGTTTTTT.

This chain uses TRBV7-9 with TRBJ2-7; 11 bases fit TRBD1. Trimming at V came to 1 base and at J to 6 bases, leaving 17 bases not matched to a gene. The germline CDR1 and CDR2 sequences are SEHNR and FQNEAQ (reference sequence). The CDR3 sequence is 19 residues long. CDR3 amino acids: CASSLVPGVRDRGSREQYF. In DNA form, the CDR3 reads TGTGCCAGCAGCTTAGTACCCGGGGTCCGGGACAGGGGGTCCCGCGAGCAGTACTTC.

V and J are TRBV5-1 and TRBJ1-3; D call uncertain. Trimming removed 2 bases from V and 6 bases from J, with 12 bases in between. Germline V gene lookup returns CDR1 SGHRS and CDR2 YFSETQ. This CDR3 is built from 14 residues. CDR3 sequence reads: CASSFDSVENTIYF. CDR3 in DNA: TGCGCCAGCAGCTTTGACTCGGTTGAAAACACCATATATTTT.

This clone was counted once. This chain joins TRBV5-1 and TRBJ2-1, with 8 bases aligning to TRBD1. This CDR3 is built from 17 residues. CDR1 SGHRS and CDR2 YFSETQ come from the germline V gene. V lost 1 base and J lost 2; bases outside the gene matches: 8. The CDR3 loop is CASSLWAQGAAYNEQFF. CDR3 sequence (DNA): TGCGCCAGCAGCTTGTGGGCCCAGGGGGCCGCCTACAATGAGCAGTTCTTC. The full variable domain, with the rest looked up from reference TRBV5-1 and TRBJ2-1, is KAGVTQTPRYLIKTRGQQVTLSCSPISGHRSVSWYQQTPGQGLQFLFEYFSETQRNKGNFPGRFSGRQFSNSRSEMNVSTLELGDSALYLCASSLWAQGAAYNEQFFGPGTRLTVL.

This chain uses TRBV7-9 with TRBJ2-7; 11 bases match TRBD1. From germline, CDR1 is SEHNR and CDR2 FQNEAQ (reference sequence). The V gene end was trimmed by 5 bases and the J gene end by 6 bases; junction bases not matched to a gene: 9. CDR3 length equals 15 residues. CDR3 nucleotide sequence: TGTGCCAGCAGCCCGGGGACAGGGGGTAAAGTCGAGCAGTACTTC. Its translation: CASSPGTGGKVEQYF.

The chain combines TRBV11-3 with TRBJ2-2, with 7 bases lining up with TRBD2. CDR3 length: 16 amino acids. CDR1 SGHNT and CDR2 YENEEA come from the germline V gene. V dropped 6 bases and J dropped 2; count of bases not matched to a gene: 9. The CDR3 nucleotides read TGTGCCAGCAGTTTTAGGCTAGCGGACAACACCGGGGAGCTGTTTTTT. This encodes CASSFRLADNTGELFF.

The gene calls are TRBV6-4 and TRBJ2-2; TRBD1 matches 9 bases. Germline V gene lookup returns CDR1 MRHNA and CDR2 SNTAGT. V dropped 4 bases and J dropped 3; count of bases not matched to a gene: 3. The CDR3 contains 15 residues. CDR3 sequence (DNA): TGTGCCAGCAGTGCCGGGACAGGGTACACCGGGGAGCTGTTTTTT. It specifies CASSAGTGYTGELFF.

The chain couples TRBV6-1 to TRBJ2-1, with D tentatively TRBD2 (7 bases). The CDR3 is 17 amino acids. The V end was cut by 4 bases, the J end by 0 bases, with 16 bases between. Germline values: CDR1 MNHNS, CDR2 SASEGT. The CDR3 sequence: CASSGTGGGSSYNEQFF. The CDR3 DNA is TGTGCCAGCAGTGGCACCGGGGGCGGGAGCTCCTACAATGAGCAGTTCTTC.

Note on this clone: At one end the junction does not follow the germline gene, possibly because of a read error. The rearrangement joins TRBV5-3 to TRBJ1-2; 8 bases align to TRBD1. TRBV5-3 counts as an open reading frame of uncertain function. The CDR3 is made up of 14 amino acids. The CDR3: CASSFTGGMRGYTF. In DNA form, the CDR3 reads TGTGCCAGCAGCTTCACAGGGGGTATGCGCGGCTACACCTTC.

The chain combines TRBV29-1 with TRBJ2-7, with D tentatively TRBD2 (6 bases). Trimming cost V 7 bases and J 0 bases, with 16 bases left between them. Germline-derived CDR1 and CDR2 are SQVTM and ANQGSEA. The CDR3 extends over 14 amino acids. The CDR3 here is CSAGDGGSSYEQYF. CDR3 nucleotides: TGCAGCGCGGGGGACGGTGGGAGCTCCTACGAGCAGTACTTC.

The chain joins TRBV5-1 to TRBJ1-2, with 7 bases aligning to TRBD1. Trimming removed 0 bases from V and 4 bases from J; junction bases left unmatched: 12. CDR3 length equals 17 residues. Germline CDR1 SGHRS, CDR2 YFSETQ. CDR3 residues: CASSLGGQGVPAYGYTF. The CDR3 nucleotides are TGCGCCAGCAGCTTGGGAGGGCAGGGGGTTCCGGCCTATGGCTACACCTTC.

V usage is TRBV7-3 and J usage is TRBJ2-1, with TRBD2 identical over 16 bases. CDR1 SGHTA and CDR2 FQGTGA come from the germline V gene. The CDR3 spans 21 residues. The J segment lost 1 base and the V segment lost 5 bases, leaving 14 bases of the junction unmatched. CDR3 sequence: CASSPGPGLAGGPESYNEQFF. In nucleotides, the CDR3 is TGTGCCAGCAGCCCTGGACCGGGACTAGCGGGGGGGCCTGAGTCCTACAATGAGCAGTTCTTC.

This CDR3 reads CASSLAQTGGYEQYF. As DNA, the CDR3 is TGTGCCAGCAGCTTAGCGCAGACAGGGGGGTACGAGCAGTACTTC. The V and J genes are TRBV7-9 and TRBJ2-7, with 9 bases lining up with TRBD1. Germline assignment: CDR1 SEHNR and CDR2 FQNEAQ (reference sequence). The CDR3 runs to 15 residues. V shed 0 bases and J 4 bases; nucleotides not matched to a gene: 4.

The chain joins TRBV2 to TRBJ2-7; 10 positions agree with TRBD2. With 6 bases clipped from V and 3 bases from J, the junction kept 8 bases outside the gene matches. CDR1 SNHLY and CDR2 FYNNEI come from the germline V gene. The CDR3 has 15 amino acids. The chain's CDR3 is CASRGGLAGVYEQYF. CDR3 nucleotides: TGTGCCAGCAGGGGAGGGCTAGCGGGAGTCTACGAGCAGTACTTC. Full variable domain (rest looked up from reference TRBV2 and TRBJ2-7): EPEVTQTPSHQVTQMGQEVILRCVPISNHLYFYWYRQILGQKVEFLVSFYNNEISEKSEIFDDQFSVERPDGSNFTLKIRSTKLEDSAMYFCASRGGLAGVYEQYFGPGTRLTVT.

The chain carries TRBV30 and TRBJ2-7, with 7 bases that match TRBD2. The germline CDR1 and CDR2 sequences are GTSNPN and SVGIG (reference sequence). This CDR3 comprises 11 residues. V was clipped by 2 bases and J by 9 bases; unmatched bases: 4. The CDR3 reads CAWSLRLAQYF. CDR3 bases: TGTGCCTGGAGTCTCCGACTAGCGCAGTACTTC. The full variable domain, in which reference TRBV30 and TRBJ2-7 provide the parts outside the CDR3, is SQTIHQWPATLVQPVGSPLSLECTVEGTSNPNLYWYRQAAGRGLQLLFYSVGIGQISSEVPQNLSASRPQDRQFILSSKKLLLSDSGFYLCAWSLRLAQYFGPGTRLTVT.

This chain links TRBV7-8 with TRBJ2-5; D call uncertain. Germline CDR1 is SGHVS and CDR2 is FQNEAQ. Trimming removed 5 bases at V and 8 bases at J, with 21 bases between. This CDR3 contains 15 residues. Here the CDR3 DNA reads TGTGCCAGCAGCCCACCCCAGGAATATGTTGGCACCCAGTACTTC. Protein product: CASSPPQEYVGTQYF.

The chain has TRBV28 and TRBJ2-7; 9 bases match TRBD2. V trimming: 3 bases; J trimming: 0 bases; junction bases outside the gene matches: 15. Germline V CDR1 and CDR2: MDHEN, SYDVKM. There are 19 residues in the CDR3. CDR3 in DNA: TGTGCCAGCAGTTTTCCCCCCGGGGTAGCGGGAGTCCTCTCCTACGAGCAGTACTTC. It encodes CASSFPPGVAGVLSYEQYF. Using reference TRBV28 and TRBJ2-7 for the parts outside the CDR3, the full variable domain is DVKVTQSSRYLVKRTGEKVFLECVQDMDHENMFWYRQDPGLGLRLIYFSYDVKMKEKGDIPEGYSVSREKKERFSLILESASTNQTSMYLCASSFPPGVAGVLSYEQYFGPGTRLTVT.